This passage covers 3 T cell receptor beta chains from one sample sequenced in a study of blood T cells in healthy people across ages. With a J-beta primer mix and a sample-barcoded 5' primer, a second PCR ran 7 to 11 cycles. MiXCR, applied by TCRdb to the 5' RACE reads, yields one record per CDR3 protein. The data hold approximately 810,000 distinct CDR3 sequences, with under 40% observed a single time. The sequenced material came from blood. These receptors all come from a man between 18 and 35 years old in good health.

The V and J genes are TRBV3-1 and TRBJ2-5, with 8 bases that match TRBD2. This CDR3 contains 14 residues. CDR1 is LGHDT and CDR2 is YNNKEL in the germline V gene (reference sequence). After removal of 4 bases from V and 4 bases from J, the junction contained 5 bases not matched to a gene. In DNA, the CDR3 is TGTGCCAGCAGCCGAACAACTAGCGGAGAGACCCAGTACTTC. Encoded protein: CASSRTTSGETQYF.

The rearrangement links TRBV28 to TRBJ2-3; D is undetermined. CDR3 size: 17 residues. Germline V gives CDR1 MDHEN, CDR2 SYDVKM. The V and J ends lost 4 bases and 8 bases respectively, with 25 bases between them. CDR3 bases: TGTGCCAGCAGTTCCCTAGAGACAAGGCCGGGTTCGAGTACGCAGTATTTT. It is translated as CASSSLETRPGSSTQYF.

This clonotype was seen ten or more times. The V and J genes are TRBV7-2 and TRBJ2-5, with no clear D. Germline CDR1 is SGHTA and CDR2 is FQGNSA. This CDR3 spans 15 amino acids. V lost 1 base to trimming and J lost 2 bases, with 11 bases between them. DNA for the CDR3: TGTGCCAGCAGCTTAGATCAGCTCTCTCAAGAGACCCAGTACTTC. Translated, it gives CASSLDQLSQETQYF.